This T cell receptor (beta chain) was sequenced in a study of blood T cell repertoires in COVID-19. The wider study: The study drew acute and convalescent COVID-19 samples from the United States, Italy and Spain. In each case, the material was cDNA or gDNA derived from T cells, B-cell-depleted T cells, or PBMCs.

This CDR3 comprises 18 residues. The germline V gene has CDR1 SGHRS and CDR2 YFSETQ. Trimming cost V 6 bases and J 8 bases; bases outside gene matches: 17. Authors' data handling: The authors estimated nucleated cell counts from reference gene primer amplification. The repertoire was sequenced with immunoSEQ multiplex PCR; TCRdb's copy has only in-frame clones and lacks some. V, J and clone size derive from that table, while D and trimming were established from the DNA sequence. The sample has under 170,000 clones, about 86% seen once; the top ten hold more than 3%. Sequencing used peripheral blood. The origin of this receptor is a man between 65 and 80 years old with acute or convalescent COVID-19. V is TRBV5-1 and J is TRBJ2-1; 13 nucleotides line up with TRBD2. CDR3 DNA: TGCGCCAGCAATTTTGGACTAGCGGGAGCTCGTAGGGCCGATGAGCAGTTCTTC. Translating it yields CASNFGLAGARRADEQFF. Based on the CDR3 plus reference TRBV5-1 and TRBJ2-1, the full variable domain is KAGVTQTPRYLIKTRGQQVTLSCSPISGHRSVSWYQQTPGQGLQFLFEYFSETQRNKGNFPGRFSGRQFSNSRSEMNVSTLELGDSALYLCASNFGLAGARRADEQFFGPGTRLTVL.